This T cell receptor (beta chain) appears in the sequencing data of a study of T-cell reconstitution after alpha-beta-depleted transplantation in children. Construction of the TCRbeta library involved unique molecular identifiers. TCRdb ran MiXCR on the PCR reads and lists one entry per CDR3 protein. The sample consists of just over 70,000 distinct CDR3 sequences, 5.5% to 7.5% of them appearing once. This CDR3 has 14 amino acids. The germline V and J ends were trimmed by 7 bases and 1 base, with 13 bases remaining between them. Germline V lookup: CDR1 SNHLY, CDR2 FYNNEI. This clonotype was detected ten times or more.

The sample consisted of PBMCs from the stem cell graft donor, taken from the stem cell graft. J is TRBJ2-5 and V is TRBV2; D possibly corresponds to TRBD1 (6 bases). The source of this sequence is a human donor who donated a stem cell graft to a child with acute lymphoblastic leukemia. CDR3 amino acids: CASMGARFQETQYF. The CDR3 region has the DNA TGTGCCAGCATGGGGGCCCGCTTCCAAGAGACCCAGTACTTC.